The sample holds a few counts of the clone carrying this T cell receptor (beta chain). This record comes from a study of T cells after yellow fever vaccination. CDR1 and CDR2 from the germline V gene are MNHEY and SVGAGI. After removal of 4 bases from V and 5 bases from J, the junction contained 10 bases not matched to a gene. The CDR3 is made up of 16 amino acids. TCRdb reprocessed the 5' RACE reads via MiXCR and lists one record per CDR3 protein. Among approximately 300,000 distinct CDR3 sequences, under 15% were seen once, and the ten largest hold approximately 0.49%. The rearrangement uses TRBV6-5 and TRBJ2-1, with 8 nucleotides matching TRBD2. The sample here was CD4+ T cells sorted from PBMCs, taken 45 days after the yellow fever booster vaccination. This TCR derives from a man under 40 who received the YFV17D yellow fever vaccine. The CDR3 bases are TGTGCCAGCAGTTCTTTAGCGGGGAGATCTGACAATGAGCAGTTCTTC. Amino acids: CASSSLAGRSDNEQFF.